This entry lists 26 T cell receptor beta chains sequenced from one sample in a study of blood T cell repertoires in COVID-19. TCRdb keeps only in-frame clones here, not all; method: immunoSEQ multiplex PCR. The sample has 250,000 or so clones, approximately 84% seen once; the top ten hold more than 1.5%. Material: PBMCs or T cells enriched from blood (not recorded which). The receptor source for this set is a man aged 40-49 years who had recovered from COVID-19.

CDR3 nucleotides: TGTGCCAGCAGCCAAGAGTCCGACACGGACACTCACGAGCAGTACTTC. As protein: CASSQESDTDTHEQYF. V and J are TRBV3-1 (or the pseudogene TRBV3-2) and TRBJ2-7; tentative D call: TRBD1 (5 bases). CDR3 size: 16 residues. Germline V lookup: CDR1 LGHDT, CDR2 YNNKEL (reference sequence). V dropped 0 bases and J dropped 5 bases, with 17 bases sitting between them.

This clone appeared a few times. The chain carries TRBV15 and TRBJ1-1, with 9 bases lining up with TRBD1. CDR1 and CDR2 from the germline V gene are LNHNV and YYDKDF (reference sequence). V lost 3 bases, J lost 2 bases, and 1 base stayed unmatched. CDR3 size: 14 residues. The CDR3 loop is CATSRDRGNTEAFF. The DNA for the CDR3 is TGTGCCACCAGCAGGGACAGGGGAAACACTGAAGCTTTCTTT.

This chain joins TRBV5-1 and TRBJ2-7, with TRBD1 identical over 11 bases. The V gene's germline CDR1 is SGHRS and CDR2 YFSETQ. The CDR3 loop spans 13 amino acids. The J segment lost 5 bases and the V segment lost 4 bases, leaving 2 bases of the junction unmatched. The CDR3 here is CASSRDRGDEQYF. In DNA form, the CDR3 reads TGCGCCAGCAGCAGGGACAGGGGGGACGAGCAGTACTTC.

The chain has TRBV5-8 and TRBJ2-7; 10 positions agree with TRBD1. The CDR3 loop spans 16 amino acids. Germline-derived CDR1 and CDR2 are SGHTS and YDEGEE. V lost 2 bases and J lost 5; bases outside the gene matches: 10. Written as DNA, the CDR3 is TGTGCCAGCAGCTTCCTCCTAAAGACAGGGGGCGACGAGCAGTACTTC. Encoded protein: CASSFLLKTGGDEQYF.

The rearrangement joins TRBV2 to TRBJ2-3; D not resolved. The CDR3 length is 12 residues. CDR1 and CDR2 from the germline V gene are SNHLY and FYNNEI. The V gene lost 4 bases and the J gene lost 6 bases, with 8 bases spanning the gap. The CDR3 sequence: CASSVNEDTQYF. The DNA for the CDR3 is TGTGCCAGCAGTGTGAATGAGGATACGCAGTATTTT.

The chain links TRBV29-1 to TRBJ2-7; D remains ambiguous. CDR3 length: 12 amino acids. V lost 0 bases to trimming and J lost 3 bases, with 6 bases between them. CDR1 is SQVTM, CDR2 ANQGSEA, per germline. CDR3 in amino acids: CSVEDVYYEQYF. CDR3 DNA: TGCAGCGTTGAAGATGTTTACTACGAGCAGTACTTC.

CDR3 in DNA: TGTGCCAGCAGCGTAGAGGTGGGGCGGGAGACCCAGTACTTC. This encodes CASSVEVGRETQYF. The V gene is TRBV9, the J gene TRBJ2-5; weak D call: TRBD1 (5 bases). Looked up from germline, CDR1 is SGDLS and CDR2 is YYNGEE. The V end was cut by 0 bases, the J end by 5 bases, with 11 bases between. There are 14 residues in the CDR3.

The gene calls are TRBV15 and TRBJ1-1; perhaps TRBD1 as D (5 bases). CDR3 length: 17 amino acids. From germline, CDR1 is LNHNV and CDR2 YYDKDF (reference sequence). V was pared by 4 bases and J by 4 bases, with 22 bases between. DNA for the CDR3: TGTGCCACCAGCAAACTAGATCCTGGGGCGCGGGGCACTGAAGCTTTCTTT. Its translation is CATSKLDPGARGTEAFF.

V gene TRBV7-9 combines with J gene TRBJ1-5, with TRBD1 matching 8 bases. CDR1 and CDR2 from the germline V gene are SEHNR and FQNEAQ (reference sequence). Trimming removed 9 bases from V and 7 bases from J; junction bases left unmatched: 8. The CDR3 totals 13 residues. In DNA, the CDR3 is TGTGCCAGTGTGGCAGGGGGCGACCAGCCCCAGCATTTT. Amino acids: CASVAGGDQPQHF.

V gene TRBV7-8 combines with J gene TRBJ2-1; the match to TRBD2 covers 8 bases. The germline gives CDR1 SGHVS, CDR2 FQNEAQ. V trimming: 3 bases; J trimming: 6 bases; junction bases outside the gene matches: 4. The CDR3 consists of 14 residues. The CDR3 sequence: CASSFRGGSNEQFF. CDR3 coding DNA: TGTGCCAGCAGCTTCCGGGGGGGCTCCAATGAGCAGTTCTTC.

The rearrangement uses TRBV7-3 and TRBJ2-3, with D possibly TRBD1 on 5 matching bases. Trimming removed 5 bases from V and 0 bases from J, with 9 bases in between. CDR1 is SGHTA and CDR2 is FQGTGA in the germline V gene. The CDR3 length is 14 residues. The CDR3 region has the DNA TGTGCCAGCAGCCTAGGACACAGCACAGATACGCAGTATTTT. Translating gives CASSLGHSTDTQYF.

This chain joins TRBV6-2 or TRBV6-3 and TRBJ2-7, with 12 bases matching TRBD2. Germline lookup yields CDR1 MNHEY and CDR2 SVGEGT. Trimming at V came to 2 bases and at J to 3 bases, leaving 8 bases not matched to a gene. The CDR3 runs 17 residues. The CDR3 loop is CASSYAVLAGGLYEQYF. The CDR3 DNA follows: TGTGCCAGCAGTTACGCGGTCCTAGCGGGGGGGCTCTACGAGCAGTACTTC.

The CDR3 is CASRDRTLYEQYF. CDR3 DNA sequence: TGTGCCAGCAGGGACAGGACCCTCTACGAGCAGTACTTC. J is TRBJ2-7 and V is TRBV28, with 7 bases that match TRBD1. Germline V CDR1 and CDR2: MDHEN, SYDVKM. This CDR3 comprises 13 residues. Trimming at V came to 6 bases and at J to 3 bases, leaving 5 bases not matched to a gene.

The CDR3 reads CASSFGTGGGTEAFF. The CDR3 DNA reads TGTGCCAGCAGCTTCGGGACAGGTGGGGGGACTGAAGCTTTCTTT. The gene calls are TRBV9 and TRBJ1-1, with 8 bases aligning to TRBD1. Germline V gene lookup returns CDR1 SGDLS and CDR2 YYNGEE. Trimming cost V 4 bases and J 5 bases; bases outside gene matches: 10. CDR3 length equals 15 residues.

Only a few counts were recorded for this clone. The chain joins TRBV11-1 to TRBJ2-7, with D perhaps matching TRBD2 (5 bases). This CDR3 contains 15 residues. Germline V gives CDR1 SGHAT, CDR2 FQDESV (reference sequence). V dropped 1 base and J dropped 2 bases, with 12 bases sitting between them. CDR3 DNA: TGTGCCAGCAGCTTAGTTCCAGCGGCAACCTACGAGCAGTACTTC. This codes for CASSLVPAATYEQYF.

The rearrangement joins TRBV6-5 to TRBJ1-5; D is unresolved. This CDR3 has 14 residues. Germline CDR1 MNHEY, CDR2 SVGAGI. The germline V and J ends were trimmed by 6 bases and 9 bases, with 18 bases remaining between them. Written as DNA, the CDR3 is TGTGCCAGCAGACAGTCTAGCGGGCATTGGCCCCAGCATTTT. This codes for CASRQSSGHWPQHF.

Turning to this clone: Other nucleotide sequences in the sample specify the same CDR3. The chain carries TRBV19 and TRBJ2-6, with a possible D match to TRBD1 (5 bases). CDR1 and CDR2 from the germline V gene are LNHDA and SQIVND (reference sequence). The CDR3 totals 15 residues. V was shortened by 3 bases and J by 4 bases, with 10 bases between the two germline ends. CDR3 protein: CASSIRASGANVLTF. CDR3 nucleotide sequence: TGTGCCAGTAGTATCAGGGCTTCCGGGGCCAACGTCCTGACTTTC.

V gene TRBV4-3 combines with J gene TRBJ2-7, with D unresolved. Trimming left V 4 bases short and J 8 bases short, with 15 bases between. This CDR3 spans 13 amino acids. Germline CDR1 LGHNA, CDR2 YSLEER. In DNA, the CDR3 is TGCGCCAGCAGCCGGGCCCTGAATGAGCAGCAGTACTTC. Its translation: CASSRALNEQQYF.

V usage is TRBV4-1 and J usage is TRBJ2-7; 9 bases fit TRBD1. The CDR3 spans 15 residues. Looked up from germline, CDR1 is MGHRA and CDR2 is YSYEKL. The V segment lost 2 bases and the J segment 7 bases; nucleotides outside the gene matches: 9. The chain's CDR3 is CASSQWTGALGEQYF. DNA of the CDR3: TGCGCCAGCAGCCAATGGACAGGGGCCCTGGGGGAGCAGTACTTC.

A single count supports this clone. This chain links TRBV11-3 with TRBJ2-2; 7 bases are a match to TRBD2. The CDR3 totals 16 residues. Germline CDR1 reads SGHNT; CDR2 reads YENEEA. V gave up 5 bases and J gave up 0 bases; unmatched junction bases: 6. Here the CDR3 DNA reads TGTGCCAGCAGCCCTGGGGAGGGGACGAACACCGGGGAGCTGTTTTTT. Its protein product is CASSPGEGTNTGELFF.

The chain links TRBV5-1 to TRBJ2-2, with TRBD2 identical over 10 bases. CDR3 size: 17 residues. V trimming: 4 bases; J trimming: 5 bases; junction bases outside the gene matches: 11. CDR1 and CDR2 from the germline V gene are SGHRS and YFSETQ. Here the CDR3 DNA reads TGCGCCAGCAGCCCTGGGACTAGCGTAAGCGAAACCGGGGAGCTGTTTTTT. Protein: CASSPGTSVSETGELFF.

The chain couples TRBV4-2 to TRBJ1-1; the D is unclear. CDR1 LGHNA and CDR2 YNFKEQ come from the germline V gene. The CDR3 is 13 residues long. The V end lost 0 bases, the J end lost 2 bases, and 4 bases lay between the germline ends. The CDR3 DNA sequence: TGTGCCAGCAGCCAAGACAGTAACACTGAAGCTTTCTTT. Its protein product is CASSQDSNTEAFF.

The chain carries TRBV7-2 and TRBJ2-7; D may be TRBD2 (5 bases). This CDR3 is 19 amino acids long. The V end was cut by 2 bases, the J end by 1 base, with 24 bases between. Germline V gene lookup returns CDR1 SGHTA and CDR2 FQGNSA. CDR3 coding DNA: TGTGCCAGCAGCTTAATGGCCCCCGGCGGGCTAGCAGGATCCTACGAGCAGTACTTC. It encodes CASSLMAPGGLAGSYEQYF.

The J gene is TRBJ2-7, the V gene TRBV6-5, with TRBD1 identical over 10 bases. The germline CDR1 and CDR2 sequences are MNHEY and SVGAGI. The V and J ends lost 5 bases and 4 bases, in that order; junction bases with no gene match: 8. This CDR3 has 15 residues. As DNA, the CDR3 is TGTGCCAGCAGTAAAACCGGGACAGGGGCTTACGAGCAGTACTTC. Translating gives CASSKTGTGAYEQYF.

The chain uses TRBV18 and TRBJ2-5; D gene unclear. The CDR3 sequence is 12 residues long. Germline V gene lookup returns CDR1 KGHSH and CDR2 LQKENI. V lost 2 bases, J lost 4 bases, and 5 bases lay in between. In nucleotides, the CDR3 is TGTGCCAGCTCACCAGGCGGAGAGACCCAGTACTTC. Its translation is CASSPGGETQYF.

Of note for this clone: Other DNA sequences in this sample translate to the same CDR3. The chain joins TRBV28 to TRBJ2-3, with 13 nucleotides matching TRBD2. The CDR3 runs 17 residues. The junction had 5 bases not matched to a gene; V was cut back by 5 bases and J by 0 bases. The V gene's germline CDR1 is MDHEN and CDR2 SYDVKM. The CDR3 sequence: CASSPGTSGTSTDTQYF. CDR3 nucleotide sequence: TGTGCCAGCAGTCCGGGGACTAGCGGGACTAGCACAGATACGCAGTATTTT.